A selection of T cell receptor beta chains follows, all from one sample in a study of molecular identifiers for immune sequencing clone quantification. From the PCR reads, TCRdb called clonotypes with MiXCR, one entry per CDR3 protein. The top ten hold 0.76% of the sample, which has more than 450,000 distinct CDR3 sequences, 25% seen once. The sample consisted of naive CD8+ T cells from blood, with Jurkat cell RNA spiked in. These receptors were taken from a human donor in good health. Some libraries in this study had Jurkat cell RNA spiked in. CDR3s include the opening cysteine and the closing phenylalanine or tryptophan. Each record gives: V gene, D gene, J gene, clone size, CDR3 protein, CDR3 DNA. D genes are given only for firm matches. Clone size is given for some rows only: seen once, a few or many times, or a class if the clone is expanded.

>TRBV7-9|TRBD2|TRBJ2-4|many
CASSPRTGRGNIQYF
TGTGCCAGCAGCCCCCGGACTGGGAGGGGAAACATTCAGTACTTC
>TRBV19|-|TRBJ1-6|many
CASSLSATNSPLHF
TGTGCCAGTAGTCTCTCGGCGACAAATTCACCCCTCCACTTT
>TRBV13|-|TRBJ2-4|few
CASSLSENIQYF
TGTGCCAGCAGCTTATCGGAGAACATTCAGTACTTC
>TRBV4-3|-|TRBJ1-1|few
CASSQDANTEAFF
TGCGCCAGCAGCCAAGATGCGAACACTGAAGCTTTCTTT
>TRBV20-1|-|TRBJ2-2|-
CSARDYPTGELLF
TGCAGTGCTAGGGACTACCCCACCGGGGAGCTGTTATTT
>TRBV28|TRBD1|TRBJ2-2|many
CASRTDRGSYTGELFF
TGTGCCAGCAGGACGGACAGGGGGTCCTACACCGGGGAGCTGTTTTTT
>TRBV12-3/TRBV12-4|TRBD1|TRBJ1-5|few
CASSAGQEDNQPQHF
TGTGCCAGCAGTGCCGGACAGGAGGACAATCAGCCCCAGCATTTT
>TRBV19|-|TRBJ1-5|once
CASSIAGRGEDSNQPQHF
TGTGCCAGTAGTATAGCGGGAAGGGGGGAAGATAGCAATCAGCCCCAGCATTTT
>TRBV4-3|-|TRBJ2-1|-
CASSHWPGGNVQFF
TGCGCCAGCAGCCACTGGCCCGGCGGCAATGTGCAGTTCTTC
>TRBV12-3/TRBV12-4|-|TRBJ2-1|-
CASSLVGLGTYNEQFF
TGTGCCAGCAGTTTAGTAGGGCTCGGGACCTACAATGAGCAGTTCTTC
>TRBV28|TRBD2|TRBJ2-1|-
CASSSWTSGFNEQFF
TGTGCCAGCAGTTCTTGGACTAGCGGGTTCAATGAGCAGTTCTTC
>TRBV28|TRBD2|TRBJ2-7|many
CASSPLLARAYEQYF
TGTGCCAGCAGCCCCCTACTAGCGCGGGCCTACGAGCAGTACTTC
>TRBV27|TRBD1|TRBJ1-1|many
CASSMTGVQTLNTEAFF
TGTGCCAGCAGTATGACAGGGGTCCAAACCCTGAACACTGAAGCTTTCTTT
>TRBV6-6|-|TRBJ2-3|many
CASSLMGAVTDTQYF
TGTGCCAGCAGTTTGATGGGAGCGGTCACAGATACGCAGTATTTT
>TRBV12-3/TRBV12-4|-|TRBJ2-4|many
CASSFGLGDGIQYF
TGTGCCAGCAGTTTTGGTTTAGGGGACGGCATTCAGTACTTC
>TRBV12-3/TRBV12-4|TRBD1|TRBJ2-5|many
CASGPTGGQETQYF
TGTGCCAGCGGCCCGACAGGGGGTCAAGAGACCCAGTACTTC
>TRBV5-8|-|TRBJ2-7|many
CASSLAANAYEQYF
TGTGCCAGCAGCTTGGCCGCTAACGCCTACGAGCAGTACTTC
>TRBV12-3/TRBV12-4|TRBD1|TRBJ1-3|-
CASSQGTGAGNTIYF
TGTGCCAGCAGCCAAGGGACAGGGGCTGGAAACACCATATATTTT
>TRBV10-3|-|TRBJ2-3|many
CAISPRGATDTQYF
TGTGCCATCAGTCCGCGTGGGGCCACAGATACGCAGTATTTT
>TRBV11-2|TRBD2|TRBJ2-1|-
CASRSNSGGAGNEQFF
TGTGCCAGCCGCTCCAATAGCGGGGGGGCCGGCAATGAGCAGTTCTTC
>TRBV7-9|-|TRBJ2-7|few
CASSHPTDRNRYEQYF
TGTGCCAGCAGCCACCCGACGGACAGAAACCGCTACGAGCAGTACTTC
>TRBV23-1|TRBD1|TRBJ2-5|many
CASSPTGQDRCDVQETQYF
TGCGCCAGCAGCCCGACGGGACAGGATCGATGCGACGTTCAAGAGACCCAGTACTTC
>TRBV29-1|-|TRBJ1-4|-
CSATGITNEKLFF
TGCAGCGCTACCGGGATTACTAATGAAAAACTGTTTTTT
>TRBV7-9|-|TRBJ1-5|many
CASSLVTGLFNQPQHF
TGTGCCAGCAGCTTAGTGACAGGACTATTCAATCAGCCCCAGCATTTT
>TRBV7-9|TRBD1|TRBJ2-1|many
CASSSAPGQGYNEQFF
TGTGCCAGCAGCTCAGCCCCGGGACAGGGGTACAATGAGCAGTTCTTC
>TRBV27|TRBD1|TRBJ1-2|few
CASSLSYRGAPNYGYTF
TGTGCCAGCAGTTTATCTTACAGGGGAGCCCCTAACTATGGCTACACCTTC
>TRBV5-1|-|TRBJ2-7|few
CASSLVSRDEQYF
TGTGCCAGCAGCTTGGTTAGCAGAGACGAGCAGTACTTC
>TRBV29-1|-|TRBJ1-1|many
CSVHGGSGSAFF
TGCAGCGTTCATGGGGGCTCGGGTTCAGCTTTCTTT
>TRBV28|-|TRBJ1-5|few
CASTQNQPQHF
TGTGCCAGCACCCAGAATCAGCCCCAGCATTTT
>TRBV5-6|-|TRBJ2-2|-
CASSPTNTGELSF
TGTGCCAGCAGCCCGACGAACACCGGGGAGCTGTCTTTT
>TRBV6-2/TRBV6-3|-|TRBJ2-7|few
CASTRDPSRQYF
TGTGCCAGCACCCGGGACCCCAGTCGGCAGTACTTC